This TCR beta chain is from a study of CD8 T cells in Susac syndrome. This CDR3 is 15 amino acids long. Trimming pared 3 bases from V and 8 bases from J, leaving 18 bases between. Germline-derived CDR1 and CDR2 are KGHDR and SFDVKD. The authors reverse transcribed roughly 0.5 to 1 ug RNA with random hexamers. TCRdb ran MiXCR on the immunoSEQ multiplex PCR reads and lists one entry per CDR3 protein. The sample holds 150,000 to 200,000 distinct CDR3 sequences; roughly 95% are singletons and the top ten take almost 0.095%. CD8+ and CD4+ T cells from blood underwent TCR beta sequencing, which was carried out in a high-throughput format.

Sequenced input: CD4+ T cells from PBMCs. The chain carries TRBV24-1 and TRBJ1-2; no reliable D call. The sequence came from a human donor with multiple sclerosis. CDR3 sequence (DNA): TGTGCCACCAGTGATCCCGTACCGGGCGCAGGAGGCTACACCTTC. It yields the protein CATSDPVPGAGGYTF.